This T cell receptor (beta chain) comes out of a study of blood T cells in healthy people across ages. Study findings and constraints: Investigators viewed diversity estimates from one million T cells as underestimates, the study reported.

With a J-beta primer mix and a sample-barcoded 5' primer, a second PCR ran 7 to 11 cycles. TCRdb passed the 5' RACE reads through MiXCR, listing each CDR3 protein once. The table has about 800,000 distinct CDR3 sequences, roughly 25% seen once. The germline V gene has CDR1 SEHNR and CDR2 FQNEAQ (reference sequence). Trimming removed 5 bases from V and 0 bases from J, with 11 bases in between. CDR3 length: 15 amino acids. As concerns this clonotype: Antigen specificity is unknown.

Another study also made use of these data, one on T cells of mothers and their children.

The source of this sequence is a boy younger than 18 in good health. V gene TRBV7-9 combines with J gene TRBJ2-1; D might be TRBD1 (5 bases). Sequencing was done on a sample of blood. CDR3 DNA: TGTGCCAGCAGCCCCCAGGGCGGCTCCTACAATGAGCAGTTCTTC. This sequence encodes CASSPQGGSYNEQFF.